The source of this T cell receptor (beta chain) is a study of OX40 agonist ivuxolimab in advanced cancers. As for the study in general: Mean age about 60 years, range about 20 to 85; 82.7% male.

Findings and limits, study-wide: More expanded clones were seen, on average, in CD8+ T cells than in CD4+.

Clones were sequenced by immunoSEQ multiplex PCR, and TCRdb holds only the in-frame ones, with some missing. The sample comprises about 86,000 clones, 75% to 95% of which are singletons, and about 9% rests with the top ten. V lost 2 bases and J lost 4, with 11 bases in between. The germline V gene has CDR1 MDHEN and CDR2 SYDVKM. The CDR3 extends over 14 amino acids. Autoimmune disease history or systemic immunosuppression led to patients being barred. The sample holds one count of this clone. Its matching antigen is unknown. This sequence originates from an adult with an advanced solid tumor such as melanoma, head and neck, liver or kidney cancer. The chain recombines TRBV28 with TRBJ2-5; D might be TRBD1 or TRBD2, each matching 5 bases. The starting material was CD4+ or CD8+ T cells sorted from blood, obtained in a trial of the OX40 agonist ivuxolimab. The CDR3 reads CASSLGGRLETQYF. As DNA, the CDR3 is TGTGCCAGCAGTTTAGGGGGACGGTTAGAGACCCAGTACTTC.